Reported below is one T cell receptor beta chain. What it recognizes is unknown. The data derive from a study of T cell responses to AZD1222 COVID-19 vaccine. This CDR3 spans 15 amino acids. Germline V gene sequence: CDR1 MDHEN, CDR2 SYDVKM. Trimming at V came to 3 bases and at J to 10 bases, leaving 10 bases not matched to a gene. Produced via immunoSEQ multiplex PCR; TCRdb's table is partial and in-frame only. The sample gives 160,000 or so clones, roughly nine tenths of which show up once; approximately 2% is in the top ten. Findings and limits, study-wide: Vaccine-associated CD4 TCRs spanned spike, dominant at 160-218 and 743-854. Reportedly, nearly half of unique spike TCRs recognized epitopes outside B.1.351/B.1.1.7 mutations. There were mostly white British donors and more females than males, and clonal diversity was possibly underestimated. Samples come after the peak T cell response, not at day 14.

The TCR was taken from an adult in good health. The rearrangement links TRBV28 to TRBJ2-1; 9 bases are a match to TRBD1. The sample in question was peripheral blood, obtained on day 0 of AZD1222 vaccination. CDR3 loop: CASSFLQGALSEQFF. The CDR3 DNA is TGTGCCAGCAGTTTCCTACAGGGGGCGCTTTCCGAGCAGTTCTTC. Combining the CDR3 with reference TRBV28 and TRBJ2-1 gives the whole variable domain DVKVTQSSRYLVKRTGEKVFLECVQDMDHENMFWYRQDPGLGLRLIYFSYDVKMKEKGDIPEGYSVSREKKERFSLILESASTNQTSMYLCASSFLQGALSEQFFGPGTRLTVL.